Listed below are T cell receptor beta chains from one sample, sequenced in a study of T cell responses to AZD1222 COVID-19 vaccine. This table comes from immunoSEQ multiplex PCR, and its TCRdb copy is limited to in-frame clones, with some not included. In the table there are more than 85,000 clones, 81% of which are singletons. Material: peripheral blood, obtained on day 0 of AZD1222 vaccination. These receptors were collected from an adult in good health. Both conserved end residues are trimmed from each CDR3. A D gene is named only where the DNA matches it firmly.

D	V	J	CDR3
NA	TRBV6-2/TRBV6-3	TRBJ1-4	ASSYSKESNEKLF
TRBD2	TRBV9	TRBJ2-2	ASSAHLAGGANTGELF
NA	TRBV6-2/TRBV6-3	TRBJ1-5	ASSLLFNQPQH
NA	TRBV6-5	TRBJ2-7	ASPQNGEQY
TRBD1	TRBV18	TRBJ1-1	ASSDGTAREYTEAF
NA	TRBV5-4	TRBJ1-2	ASSLGAGGYYGYT
TRBD2	TRBV3-1/TRBV3-2	TRBJ2-7	ASSGTSGTYEQY
TRBD2	TRBV7-2	TRBJ2-1	ASSLGSGSSYNEQF
NA	TRBV28	TRBJ1-2	ASSLVGNYGYT
NA	TRBV29-1	TRBJ1-3	SVEHLSGNTIY
TRBD2	TRBV7-2	TRBJ2-3	ATGLAGGISTDTQY
NA	TRBV6-4	TRBJ2-6	ASSDNGGTGANVLT
TRBD1	TRBV27	TRBJ2-2	ASSPRTGWGGELF
NA	TRBV9	TRBJ2-3	ASSVGSGLHTDTQY
TRBD1	TRBV6-2/TRBV6-3	TRBJ1-1	ASSYLWDSIMNTEAF
NA	TRBV6-6	TRBJ2-5	ASSPPGRETQY
NA	TRBV7-2	TRBJ2-1	ASSLGPNNEQF
NA	TRBV7-2	TRBJ1-3	ASSLTFTDGNTIY
NA	TRBV9	TRBJ1-3	ASSEGRGNTIY
TRBD1	TRBV6-5	TRBJ1-6	ASSRQGPYNSPLH
TRBD1	TRBV28	TRBJ2-7	ASSLGQGAEEQY
NA	TRBV19	TRBJ1-5	ASSIMGVSNQPQH
NA	TRBV10-3	TRBJ1-2	AITTPGRGLNYGYT